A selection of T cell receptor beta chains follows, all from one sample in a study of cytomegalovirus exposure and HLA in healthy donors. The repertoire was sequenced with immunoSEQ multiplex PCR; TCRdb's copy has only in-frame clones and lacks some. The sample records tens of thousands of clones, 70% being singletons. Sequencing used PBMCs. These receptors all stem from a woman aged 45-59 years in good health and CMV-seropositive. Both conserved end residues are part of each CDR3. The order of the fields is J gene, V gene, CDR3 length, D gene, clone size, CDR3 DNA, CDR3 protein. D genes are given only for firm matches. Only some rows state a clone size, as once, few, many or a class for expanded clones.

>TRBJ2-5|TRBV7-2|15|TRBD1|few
TGTGCCAGCAGCCCATGGACAGGGGATGGAAAGACCCAGTACTTC
CASSPWTGDGKTQYF
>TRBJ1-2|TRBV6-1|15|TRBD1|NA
TGTGCCAGCAGTGTTATAGGACAGGGGGTCTATGGCTACACCTTC
CASSVIGQGVYGYTF
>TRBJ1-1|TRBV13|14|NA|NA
TGTGCCAGCAGCTTTCAGGGGATCAGCACTGAAGCTTTCTTT
CASSFQGISTEAFF
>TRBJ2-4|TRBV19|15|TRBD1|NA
TGTGCCAGTAGTCCGAATGGACAGGGGAGGAACATTCAGTACTTC
CASSPNGQGRNIQYF
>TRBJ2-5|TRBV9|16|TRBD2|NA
TGTGCCAGCAGCGTAGGGTTAGCGGGGGCCCAAGAGACCCAGTACTTC
CASSVGLAGAQETQYF
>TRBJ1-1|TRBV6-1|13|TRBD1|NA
TGTGCCAGCAGGCAGGGGGCGAACACTGAAGCTTTCTTT
CASRQGANTEAFF
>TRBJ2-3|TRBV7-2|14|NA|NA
TGTGCCAGCAGCTTAGCTATCAGCACAGATACGCAGTATTTT
CASSLAISTDTQYF
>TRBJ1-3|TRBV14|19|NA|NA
TGTGCCAGCAGCCAAATGGCCTTACGGACTTTTAGCTCTGGAAACACCATATATTTT
CASSQMALRTFSSGNTIYF
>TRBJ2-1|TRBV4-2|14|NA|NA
TGTGCCAGCAGCCGCGGGGGCGGTGACAATGAGCAGTTCTTC
CASSRGGGDNEQFF
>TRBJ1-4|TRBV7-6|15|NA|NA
TGTGCCAGCAGCCCCGCGGGGCACATCGATGAAAAACTGTTTTTT
CASSPAGHIDEKLFF
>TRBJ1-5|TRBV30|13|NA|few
TGTGCCTGGACCCGGCAGGGCAATCAGCCCCAGCATTTT
CAWTRQGNQPQHF
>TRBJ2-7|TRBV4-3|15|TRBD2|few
TGCGCCAGCAGCCCGAGCGGGAGGGCCCCCGGGGAGCAGTACTTC
CASSPSGRAPGEQYF
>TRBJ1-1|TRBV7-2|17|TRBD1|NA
TGTGCCAGCAGCTTAGTCTTGTTGGGACAGGGATGGACTGAAGCTTTCTTT
CASSLVLLGQGWTEAFF
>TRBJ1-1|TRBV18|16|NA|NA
TGTGCCAGCTCACCCTACATGGACACCCGGAACACTGAAGCTTTCTTT
CASSPYMDTRNTEAFF
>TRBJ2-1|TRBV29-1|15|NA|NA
TGCAGCGTTGAAGATCTTGGCAGGGGCGTTTGGGAGCAGTTCTTC
CSVEDLGRGVWEQFF
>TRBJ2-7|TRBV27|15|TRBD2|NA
TGTGCCAGCAGTTTAGTGGCTAGCGGGAGTACCGAGCAGTACTTC
CASSLVASGSTEQYF
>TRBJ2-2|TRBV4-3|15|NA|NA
TGCGCCAGCAGCCAAGAGTCAGGTGTAGCCGGGGAGCTGTTTTTT
CASSQESGVAGELFF
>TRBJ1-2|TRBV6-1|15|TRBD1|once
TGTGCCAGCAGTGAAGCTGGAGGACAGGGTTATGGCTACACCTTC
CASSEAGGQGYGYTF
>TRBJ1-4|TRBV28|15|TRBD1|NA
TGTGCCAGCAGGTCCGTACAGGGGGCTATTGAAAAACTGTTTTTT
CASRSVQGAIEKLFF
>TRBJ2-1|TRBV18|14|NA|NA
TGTGCCAGCACTGATGCGGGGGCTCGGGATGAGCAGTTCTTC
CASTDAGARDEQFF
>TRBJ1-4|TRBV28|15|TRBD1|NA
TGTGCCAGCAGTTTCACAGGGGGCGCGGGTGAAAAACTGTTTTTT
CASSFTGGAGEKLFF
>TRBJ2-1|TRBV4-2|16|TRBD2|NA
TGTGCCAGCAGCCAAGCACTGCGGGAGTTTTCAAATGAGCAGTTCTTC
CASSQALREFSNEQFF
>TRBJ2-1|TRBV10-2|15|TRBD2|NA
TGCGCCAGCAGTTCGGCTAGCGGGAGGGCCGATGAGCAGTTCTTC
CASSSASGRADEQFF
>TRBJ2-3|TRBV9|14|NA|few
TGTGCCAGCAGCGCCAGGATAGGCACAGATACGCAGTATTTT
CASSARIGTDTQYF
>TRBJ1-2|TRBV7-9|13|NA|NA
TGTGCCAGCAGCCCCGGGATGACCTATGGCTACACCTTC
CASSPGMTYGYTF
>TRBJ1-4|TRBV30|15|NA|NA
TGTGCCTGGAGTGTTTCGGTGACAGTGAATGAAAAACTGTTTTTT
CAWSVSVTVNEKLFF
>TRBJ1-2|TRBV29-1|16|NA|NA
TGCAGCGTTGAAGGGGGAGGAGGGGCAAATTGGTATGGCTACACCTTC
CSVEGGGGANWYGYTF
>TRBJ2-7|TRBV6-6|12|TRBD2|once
TGCCTTGTAAGCGGGAGCGCTTATGAGCAGTACTTC
CLVSGSAYEQYF
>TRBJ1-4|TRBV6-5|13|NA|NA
TGTGCCAGCAGTTGGGCGGGTAATGAAAAACTGTTTTTT
CASSWAGNEKLFF
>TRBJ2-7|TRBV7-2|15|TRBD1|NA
TGTGCCAGCAGCGACCCCGGGACAGCCTCCTACGAGCAGTACTTC
CASSDPGTASYEQYF
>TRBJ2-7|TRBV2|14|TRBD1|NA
TGTGCCAGCAGTGAAACAGGGGCCCCCTACGAGCAGTACTTC
CASSETGAPYEQYF
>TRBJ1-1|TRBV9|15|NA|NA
TGTGCCAGCAGCGTAGATTTATCCTCACTCACTGAAGCTTTCTTT
CASSVDLSSLTEAFF
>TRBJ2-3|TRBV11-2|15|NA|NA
TGTGCCAGCAGCTTAGATAGGAGCGGCACAGATACGCAGTATTTT
CASSLDRSGTDTQYF
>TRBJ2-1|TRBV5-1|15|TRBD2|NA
TGCGCCAGCAGAACATCTAGCGGCCTCTACAATGAGCAGTTCTTC
CASRTSSGLYNEQFF
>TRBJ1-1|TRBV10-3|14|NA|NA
TGTGCCATCAGTGAGTACACAGTGAACACTGAAGCTTTCTTT
CAISEYTVNTEAFF
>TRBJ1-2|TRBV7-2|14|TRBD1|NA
TGTGCCAGCAGCTTAGAGGGGGCCGGCTATGGCTACACCTTC
CASSLEGAGYGYTF
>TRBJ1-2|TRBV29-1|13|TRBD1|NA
TGCAGCGTTGTGGGACAGGGGGCGTGGGGCTACACCTTC
CSVVGQGAWGYTF
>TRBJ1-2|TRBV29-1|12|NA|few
TGCAGCGTTGGGGAGGATGGCTATGGCTACACCTTC
CSVGEDGYGYTF
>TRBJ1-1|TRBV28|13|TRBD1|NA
TGTGCCAGCAGTTACCAGGGGGCAGGGGAAGCTTTCTTT
CASSYQGAGEAFF
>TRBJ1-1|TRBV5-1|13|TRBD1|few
TGCGCCAGCAGCCCGGACAGGGGGACTGAAGCTTTCTTT
CASSPDRGTEAFF
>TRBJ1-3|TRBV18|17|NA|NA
TGTGCCAGCTCACCAACTTTGACAGGAGGCTCCGGAAACACCATATATTTT
CASSPTLTGGSGNTIYF
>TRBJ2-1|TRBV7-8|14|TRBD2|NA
TGTGCCAGCAGCGATACTAGCGGGAGCAATGAGCAGTTCTTC
CASSDTSGSNEQFF
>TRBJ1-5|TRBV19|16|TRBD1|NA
TGTGCCAGTAGCTTTTCTGCGACAGGGCTCGCTCAGCCCCAGCATTTT
CASSFSATGLAQPQHF
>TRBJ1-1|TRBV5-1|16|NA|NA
TGCGCCAGCAGCCCGTCGGGGGACGTGAGGAACACTGAAGCTTTCTTT
CASSPSGDVRNTEAFF
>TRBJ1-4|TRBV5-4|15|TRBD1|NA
TGTGCCAGCAGCTTACAGGGGCGGGAAGAGGAAAAACTGTTTTTT
CASSLQGREEEKLFF
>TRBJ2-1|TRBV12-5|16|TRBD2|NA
TGTGCTAGTGGACTTCAACTAGCGGGGTCCTACAATGAGCAGTTCTTC
CASGLQLAGSYNEQFF
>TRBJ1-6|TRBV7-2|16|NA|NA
TGTGCCAGCAGCCCCCACCGAGGTGGCGGAAATTCACCCCTCCACTTT
CASSPHRGGGNSPLHF
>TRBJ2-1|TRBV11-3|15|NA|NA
TGTGCCAGCAGCTCTTATGGGGGCCTCTACAATGAGCAGTTCTTC
CASSSYGGLYNEQFF
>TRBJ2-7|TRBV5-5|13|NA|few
TGTGCCAGCAGCTTGAGCGGGCAGGCCGAGCAGTACTTC
CASSLSGQAEQYF
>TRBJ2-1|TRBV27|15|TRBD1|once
TGTGGCACCCGACCGGGACAGGGGGCAGGAAATGAGCAGTTCTTC
CGTRPGQGAGNEQFF